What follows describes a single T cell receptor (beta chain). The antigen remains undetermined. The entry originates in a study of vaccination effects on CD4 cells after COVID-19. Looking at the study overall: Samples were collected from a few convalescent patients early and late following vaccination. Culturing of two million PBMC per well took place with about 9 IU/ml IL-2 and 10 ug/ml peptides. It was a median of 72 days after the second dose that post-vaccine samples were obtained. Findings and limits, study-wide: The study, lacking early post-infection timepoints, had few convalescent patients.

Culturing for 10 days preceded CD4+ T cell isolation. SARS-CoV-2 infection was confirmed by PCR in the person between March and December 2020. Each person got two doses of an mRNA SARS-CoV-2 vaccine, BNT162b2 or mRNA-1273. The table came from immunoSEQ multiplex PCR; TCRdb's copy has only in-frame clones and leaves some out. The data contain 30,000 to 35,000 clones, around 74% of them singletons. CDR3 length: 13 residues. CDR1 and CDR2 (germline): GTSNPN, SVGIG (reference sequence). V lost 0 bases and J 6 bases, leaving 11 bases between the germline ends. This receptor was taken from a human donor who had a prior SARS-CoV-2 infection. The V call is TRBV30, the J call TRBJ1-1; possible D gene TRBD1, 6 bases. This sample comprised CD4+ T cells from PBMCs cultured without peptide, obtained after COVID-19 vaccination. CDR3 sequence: CAWSVLEGAEAFF. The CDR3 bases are TGTGCCTGGAGTGTGCTGGAGGGGGCTGAAGCTTTCTTT. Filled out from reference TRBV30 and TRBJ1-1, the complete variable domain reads SQTIHQWPATLVQPVGSPLSLECTVEGTSNPNLYWYRQAAGRGLQLLFYSVGIGQISSEVPQNLSASRPQDRQFILSSKKLLLSDSGFYLCAWSVLEGAEAFFGQGTRLTVV.